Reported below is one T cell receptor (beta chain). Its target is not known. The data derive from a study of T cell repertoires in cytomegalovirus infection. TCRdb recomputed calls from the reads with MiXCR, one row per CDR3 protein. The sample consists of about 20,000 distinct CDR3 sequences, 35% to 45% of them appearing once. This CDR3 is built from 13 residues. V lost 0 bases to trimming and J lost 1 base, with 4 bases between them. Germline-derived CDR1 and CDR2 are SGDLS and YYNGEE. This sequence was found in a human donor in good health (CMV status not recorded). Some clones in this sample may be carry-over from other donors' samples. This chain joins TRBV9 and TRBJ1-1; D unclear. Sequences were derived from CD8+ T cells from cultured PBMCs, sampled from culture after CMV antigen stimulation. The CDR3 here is CASSVDWNTEAFF. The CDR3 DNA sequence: TGTGCCAGCAGCGTAGACTGGAACACTGAAGCTTTCTTT.